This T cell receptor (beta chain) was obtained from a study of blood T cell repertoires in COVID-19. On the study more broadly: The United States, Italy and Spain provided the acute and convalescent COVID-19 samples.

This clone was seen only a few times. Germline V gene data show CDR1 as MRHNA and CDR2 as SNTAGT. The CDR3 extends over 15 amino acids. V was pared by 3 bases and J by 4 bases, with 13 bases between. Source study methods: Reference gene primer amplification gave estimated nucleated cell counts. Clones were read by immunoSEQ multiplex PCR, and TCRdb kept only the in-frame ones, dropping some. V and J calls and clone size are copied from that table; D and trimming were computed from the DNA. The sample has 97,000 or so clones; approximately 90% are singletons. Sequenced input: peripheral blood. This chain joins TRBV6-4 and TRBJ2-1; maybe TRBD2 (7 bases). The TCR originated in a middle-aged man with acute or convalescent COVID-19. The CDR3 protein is CASSEGGEGYNEQFF. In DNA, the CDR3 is TGTGCCAGCAGTGAAGGGGGGGAAGGATACAATGAGCAGTTCTTC.